These 17 T cell receptor beta chains were all obtained from the same sample, sequenced in a study of early T cells in non-severe SARS-CoV-2 infection. Via MiXCR, TCRdb re-called the 5' RACE reads, giving one row per CDR3 protein. This table has 83,000 or so distinct CDR3 sequences, around 9.3% appearing once. The sample here was whole blood, taken at baseline. These receptors were obtained from an adult who was a healthcare worker with PCR-confirmed SARS-CoV-2 infection or an uninfected control (not recorded which).

This clonotype showed up just a few times. V is TRBV27 and J is TRBJ2-1; 14 bases map to TRBD2. This CDR3 is 15 amino acids long. J lost 7 bases, V lost 6 bases, and 5 bases had no gene match. Germline V gives CDR1 MNHEY, CDR2 SMNVEV (reference sequence). CDR3 DNA sequence: TGTGCCAGCAGGGATTGGACTAGCGGGGGGAATGAGCAGTTCTTC. It yields the protein CASRDWTSGGNEQFF.

This clonotype was found a few times. This chain connects TRBV6-1 to TRBJ1-4; TRBD1 matches at 7 bases. Germline CDR1 and CDR2: MNHNS and SASEGT. The CDR3 is 11 amino acids. V dropped 7 bases and J dropped 10; count of bases not matched to a gene: 3. CDR3 DNA sequence: TGTGCCAGCAACCAGGGGGGAAAACTGTTTTTT. Translation gives CASNQGGKLFF.

This clonotype was detected only a few times. The chain links TRBV2 to TRBJ2-3; D unresolved. CDR1 SNHLY and CDR2 FYNNEI come from the germline V gene. The CDR3 length is 15 residues. V shed 3 bases and J shed 0 bases, with 10 bases lying between them. The CDR3 protein is CASSDRVYSTDTQYF. The CDR3 DNA reads TGTGCCAGCAGTGACCGGGTATATAGCACAGATACGCAGTATTTT.

The chain joins TRBV27 to TRBJ1-6; TRBD1 is a possible D gene (6 bases). The CDR3 is 16 residues long. Germline loops: CDR1 MNHEY, CDR2 SMNVEV (reference sequence). V shed 7 bases and J shed 2 bases, with 15 bases lying between them. The DNA for the CDR3 is TGTGCCAGCAAAGTACAGGGTAGGACCTATAATTCACCCCTCCACTTT. It yields the protein CASKVQGRTYNSPLHF.

This clonotype was counted a few times. The gene calls are TRBV28 and TRBJ1-1; D remains ambiguous. From germline, CDR1 is MDHEN and CDR2 SYDVKM. V was pared by 1 base and J by 7 bases, with 7 bases between. The CDR3 is 12 amino acids. The CDR3 region is CASSLLPGEAFF. The CDR3 bases are TGTGCCAGCAGTTTATTACCTGGTGAAGCTTTCTTT.

This clonotype has at least ten counts. The chain carries TRBV11-3 and TRBJ2-1; D remains unclear. The V gene's germline CDR1 is SGHNT and CDR2 YENEEA. V lost 3 bases and J lost 9, with 9 bases in between. The CDR3 consists of 12 residues. CDR3 loop: CASSFTRGEQFF. The CDR3 DNA reads TGTGCCAGCAGCTTCACCCGAGGTGAGCAGTTCTTC.

The sample holds a few counts of this clonotype. The V call is TRBV10-3, the J call TRBJ2-1, with 8 positions matching TRBD2. This CDR3 is 14 amino acids long. V was pared by 8 bases and J by 2 bases, with 5 bases of the junction left unmatched. CDR1 and CDR2 (germline): ENHRY, SYGVKD. The CDR3 sequence: CAIGTGLAYNEQFF. The CDR3 DNA follows: TGTGCCATCGGAACGGGACTAGCCTACAATGAGCAGTTCTTC.

This clonotype turned up a few times. V usage is TRBV7-3 and J usage is TRBJ1-5; D ambiguous. Trimming pared 9 bases from V and 1 base from J, leaving 13 bases between. This CDR3 is built from 14 residues. Per germline, CDR1 SGHTA and CDR2 FQGTGA. In DNA form, the CDR3 reads TGTGCCAGTCCATTAGGCGGGAGCAATCAGCCCCAGCATTTT. The encoded protein is CASPLGGSNQPQHF.

This clonotype was found a few times. V is TRBV7-2 and J is TRBJ1-1; TRBD1 matches 8 bases. Germline CDR1 reads SGHTA; CDR2 reads FQGNSA. The CDR3 covers 13 residues. The J segment lost 11 bases and the V segment lost 5 bases, leaving 10 bases of the junction unmatched. The CDR3 protein is CASSQDREARAFF. In DNA, the CDR3 is TGTGCCAGCAGCCAGGACAGGGAGGCCCGCGCTTTCTTT.

The chain joins TRBV9 to TRBJ2-1; TRBD2 is a possible D gene (5 bases). The ends were cut back, 6 bases at V and 10 bases at J, with 14 bases in the middle. The length of the CDR3 is 12 residues. The germline V gene encodes CDR1 SGDLS and CDR2 YYNGEE. The CDR3 DNA is TGTGCCAGCAATACGGGCGGGTTAGAGCAGTTCTTC. Amino acids: CASNTGGLEQFF.

This clonotype was counted ten times or more. The rearrangement uses TRBV7-6 and TRBJ2-3; 11 bases fit TRBD1. Trimming cost V 4 bases and J 3 bases; bases outside gene matches: 0. Germline assignment: CDR1 SGHVS and CDR2 FNYEAQ. This CDR3 is built from 14 residues. CDR3 in amino acids: CASSWDRGTDTQYF. Written as DNA, the CDR3 is TGTGCCAGCAGCTGGGACAGGGGGACAGATACGCAGTATTTT.

This clonotype showed up many times. The chain carries TRBV7-9 and TRBJ2-7; 7 bases are shared with TRBD2. Germline-derived CDR1 and CDR2 are SEHNR and FQNEAQ (reference sequence). There are 16 residues in the CDR3. The junction had 17 bases not matched to a gene; V was cut back by 5 bases and J by 7 bases. The CDR3 sequence: CASSQSTASGGREQYF. The CDR3 DNA is TGTGCCAGCAGCCAAAGTACGGCTAGCGGAGGGCGGGAGCAGTACTTC.

The chain has TRBV9 and TRBJ1-3; no definite D call. Looked up from germline, CDR1 is SGDLS and CDR2 is YYNGEE. Trimming cost V 3 bases and J 1 base, with 11 bases left between them. There are 15 residues in the CDR3. CDR3 protein: CASSATIHSGNTIYF. DNA for the CDR3: TGTGCCAGCAGCGCTACCATCCATTCTGGAAACACCATATATTTT.

This clonotype appeared a few times. The chain joins TRBV7-9 to TRBJ1-3; no definite D call. Germline CDR1 is SEHNR and CDR2 is FQNEAQ (reference sequence). V was pared by 3 bases and J by 0 bases, with 12 bases between. The CDR3 sequence is 16 residues long. The CDR3, as DNA: TGTGCCAGCAGCTTCGACACCGCCGACTCTGGAAACACCATATATTTT. Amino acids: CASSFDTADSGNTIYF.

In this sample, this clonotype turned up many times. The chain carries TRBV20-1 and TRBJ2-7; possible D gene TRBD2, 5 bases. This CDR3 is 15 amino acids long. V was trimmed by 6 bases and J by 2 bases, leaving 20 bases between them. Germline V lookup: CDR1 DFQATT, CDR2 SNEGSKA (reference sequence). CDR3: CSAEKSGIVPYEQYF. The CDR3 region has the DNA TGCAGTGCCGAGAAATCCGGGATTGTTCCCTACGAGCAGTACTTC.

This clonotype was found a few times. J is TRBJ2-1 and V is TRBV10-1, with 7 bases lining up with TRBD2. The CDR3 is 14 residues long. The V gene end was trimmed by 6 bases and the J gene end by 1 base; junction bases not matched to a gene: 3. Germline CDR1 is WNHNN and CDR2 is SYGVQD (reference sequence). CDR3 protein: CASSGGGSYNEQFF. CDR3 nucleotides: TGCGCCAGCAGCGGCGGGGGATCCTACAATGAGCAGTTCTTC.

In its sample, this clonotype was seen a few times. The chain uses TRBV2 and TRBJ1-5; the D gene is possibly TRBD1 (6 bases). Germline V gene sequence: CDR1 SNHLY, CDR2 FYNNEI. The CDR3 spans 15 residues. The ends were cut back, 2 bases at V and 9 bases at J, with 17 bases in the middle. The CDR3 DNA follows: TGTGCCAGCAGTGAAACCCAGGGGTACGGTATGCCCCAGCATTTT. Translated, it gives CASSETQGYGMPQHF.